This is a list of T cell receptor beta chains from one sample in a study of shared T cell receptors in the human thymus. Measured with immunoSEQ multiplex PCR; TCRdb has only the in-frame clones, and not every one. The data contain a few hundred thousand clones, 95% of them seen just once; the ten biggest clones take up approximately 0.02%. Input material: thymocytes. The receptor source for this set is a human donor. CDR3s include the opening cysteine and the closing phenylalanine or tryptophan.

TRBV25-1,CASSELRDSHATNEKLFF
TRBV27,CASRLSQGTEAFF
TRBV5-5,CASSFEEGTYEQYF
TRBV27,CASTKDGTSGRKQYF
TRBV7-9,CASNMTGNEQFF
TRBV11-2,CASSSQYGGPPNEKLFF
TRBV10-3,CAISMPDSADTQYF
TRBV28,CASSATSGESYEQYF
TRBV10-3,CAISISSGRYNEQFF
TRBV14,CASSQTGWYEQYF
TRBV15,CATSKEVEREDSYEQYF
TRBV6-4,CASSDSIAGDNYNEQFF
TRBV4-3,CASSQVWEDRGMNTEAFF
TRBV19,CASTVGEDAEAFF
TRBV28,CASSYRRAPWGNQPQHF
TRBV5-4,CASSCSRQGRDTQYF
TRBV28,CASSWGGQGIDEQFF
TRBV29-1,CSVLRTGTNTEAFF
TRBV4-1,CASSQDQGSSTTNEKLFF
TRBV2,CASSIDRGRKETQYF
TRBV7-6,CASSRSRDRADSSEAFF
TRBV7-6,CASSRPGSGYTF
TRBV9,CASSNRDRGSFNEQFF
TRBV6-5,CASSPPGGLDEQYF
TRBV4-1,CASGKGRLAGYNEQFF
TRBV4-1,CASSLKRGRGPSRDQPQHF
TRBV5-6,CASSLRTNNEQFF
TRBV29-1,CSVKRDSLYEQYF
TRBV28,CASSAGTGLNGKGNQPQHF
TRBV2,CASNEGGPTDTQYF
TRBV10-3,CAIGWNTDTQYF
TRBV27,CASSKFGQGGIYEQYF
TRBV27,CASSLFTGGETQYF
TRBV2,CASSKTGTGSYEQYF
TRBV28,CASSPAYYEQYF
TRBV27,CASSPGTEDAGYTF
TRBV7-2,CASSSTGTVSYNEQFF